The 8 T cell receptor beta chains in this list originate from one sample, sequenced in a study of blood T cell repertoires in COVID-19. The protocol was immunoSEQ multiplex PCR, while the TCRdb copy is restricted to in-frame clones and leaves out a portion. The sample yields 150,000 to 200,000 clones, 70% to 90% seen once. The sample was peripheral blood. These TCRs come from a man aged 55-75 years with acute or convalescent COVID-19.

The count of this clone is one. The germline gene is not matched at one end of the junction; a read error may be the cause. J is TRBJ2-5 and V is TRBV27, with D possibly matching TRBD2 (7 bases). This CDR3 contains 12 residues. Germline CDR1 is MNHEY and CDR2 is SMNVEV (reference sequence). This CDR3 is CASSLLGGAYNF. As DNA, the CDR3 is TGTGCCAGCAGTTTATTGGGGGGGGCCTACAACTTC.

The chain couples TRBV4-1 to TRBJ2-5; possibly TRBD1 for D (6 bases). The CDR3 runs to 17 residues. The germline V gene has CDR1 MGHRA and CDR2 YSYEKL. V lost 4 bases to trimming and J lost 5 bases, with 23 bases between them. CDR3 sequence (DNA): TGCGCCAGCAGCCTGGGGGCAGGGGCAGTGGGATCGGAGACCCAGTACTTC. It codes for CASSLGAGAVGSETQYF.

V is TRBV7-9 and J is TRBJ2-5; the D is unclear. The V end lost 3 bases, the J end lost 5 bases, and 4 bases lay between the germline ends. There are 11 residues in the CDR3. Germline V gene lookup returns CDR1 SEHNR and CDR2 FQNEAQ (reference sequence). The CDR3 coding sequence is TGTGCCAGCAGCTTCTATGAGACCCAGTACTTC. Translation gives CASSFYETQYF.

The rearrangement joins TRBV2 to TRBJ2-2, with D hard to call. The V gene lost 1 base and the J gene lost 4 bases, with 7 bases spanning the gap. The CDR3 consists of 14 residues. The V gene's germline CDR1 is SNHLY and CDR2 FYNNEI. CDR3 loop: CASSEGRVTGELFF. The CDR3, as DNA: TGTGCCAGCAGTGAAGGTCGAGTCACCGGGGAGCTGTTTTTT.

The V and J genes are TRBV5-1 and TRBJ1-5, with D maybe TRBD1 (6 bases). The V gene lost 4 bases and the J gene lost 8 bases, with 19 bases spanning the gap. The CDR3 loop spans 15 amino acids. Germline loops: CDR1 SGHRS, CDR2 YFSETQ. This chain's CDR3 is CASSPIGGALEPQHF. CDR3 DNA: TGCGCCAGCAGCCCAATAGGGGGGGCTCTGGAGCCCCAGCATTTT. The full variable domain, with the rest looked up from reference TRBV5-1 and TRBJ1-5, is KAGVTQTPRYLIKTRGQQVTLSCSPISGHRSVSWYQQTPGQGLQFLFEYFSETQRNKGNFPGRFSGRQFSNSRSEMNVSTLELGDSALYLCASSPIGGALEPQHFGDGTRLSIL.

CDR3 in DNA: TGTGCCAGCAGCCGAGGGGGGACAGGCGCACCGTTCTATGGCTACACCTTC. As protein: CASSRGGTGAPFYGYTF. The J gene is TRBJ1-2, the V gene TRBV28, with 8 positions matching TRBD1. This CDR3 is built from 17 residues. The germline V gene has CDR1 MDHEN and CDR2 SYDVKM. V gave up 6 bases and J gave up 4 bases; unmatched junction bases: 16.

The chain carries TRBV6-5 and TRBJ1-5; 9 bases are shared with TRBD1. This CDR3 has 14 amino acids. Germline CDR1 is MNHEY and CDR2 is SVGAGI. The ends lost 4 bases at V and 5 bases at J; junction bases unmatched: 3. CDR3 region: CASSLGQGYQPQHF. CDR3 nucleotide sequence: TGTGCCAGCAGTTTGGGACAGGGCTATCAGCCCCAGCATTTT.

The rearrangement joins TRBV6-1 to TRBJ1-1; D not certain. CDR3 length: 14 amino acids. Trimming cost V 0 bases and J 6 bases, with 11 bases left between them. Germline lookup yields CDR1 MNHNS and CDR2 SASEGT. As DNA, the CDR3 is TGTGCCAGCAGTGAAGCGCTACAGCTGGCTGAAGCTTTCTTT. Amino acids: CASSEALQLAEAFF.